This T cell receptor (beta chain) was documented in a study of OX40 agonist ivuxolimab in advanced cancers. In the study overall: Intravenous ivuxolimab at 0.01 to 10 mg/kg was given to patients every 2 weeks. Two patients with cutaneous melanoma and one with hepatocellular carcinoma, three in total, showed partial responses.

Using immunoSEQ multiplex PCR, the repertoire was profiled, and TCRdb retains in-frame clones only, with some absent. Of tens of thousands of clones listed, roughly 87% are singletons. Germline values: CDR1 MNHEY, CDR2 SMNVEV (reference sequence). This CDR3 is built from 14 residues. Trimming took off 3 bases at V and 7 bases at J, with 13 bases between the two ends. Sequenced here: CD4+ or CD8+ T cells sorted from blood, sampled in a trial of the OX40 agonist ivuxolimab. The rearrangement links TRBV27 to TRBJ1-5; D perhaps matches TRBD1 (5 bases). This clonotype was obtained from an adult with an advanced solid tumor such as melanoma, head and neck, liver or kidney cancer. The CDR3, as DNA: TGTGCCAGCAGTTTCCAGGGTGGTACCCAGCCCCAGCATTTT. It encodes CASSFQGGTQPQHF.